Listed below are T cell receptor beta chains from one sample, sequenced in a study of blood T cell repertoires in COVID-19. TCRdb keeps only in-frame clones here, not all; method: immunoSEQ multiplex PCR. The table lists a few hundred thousand clones, about nine tenths of them singletons. The sample was peripheral blood. These TCRs come from a young woman with active or convalescent COVID-19. CDR3s include the opening cysteine and the closing phenylalanine or tryptophan. The order of the fields is V gene, CDR3 length, clone size, D gene, J gene, CDR3 DNA, CDR3 protein. The D gene is left open where the match is weak. Expanded clones get a size class; other rows say once, few or many, or leave the size out.

>TRBV28|11|-|-|TRBJ1-4
TGTGCCAGCACCCCGAGCGAAAAACTGTTTTTT
CASTPSEKLFF
>TRBV28|16|-|TRBD1|TRBJ1-2
TGTGCCAGCAGCAATTCCTTCGGACAGGGGGCGAGTGGCTACACCTTC
CASSNSFGQGASGYTF
>TRBV11-3|16|-|-|TRBJ2-2
TGTGCCAGCAGCCGAGGGACAAGTTACCTCTCCGGGGAGCTGTTTTTT
CASSRGTSYLSGELFF
>TRBV9|19|-|-|TRBJ1-1
TGTGCCAGCAGCCGTAGGAGCAGTCTTCAACAGGGCATGAACACTGAAGCTTTCTTT
CASSRRSSLQQGMNTEAFF
>TRBV27|15|-|-|TRBJ1-5
TGTGCCAGCAGTTCCCTTGGGCGGGGCAATCAGCCCCAGCATTTT
CASSSLGRGNQPQHF
>TRBV5-1|14|few|-|TRBJ2-3
TGCGCCAGCATAAGAGGAGGGAGCACAGATACGCAGTATTTT
CASIRGGSTDTQYF
>TRBV27|16|-|-|TRBJ1-1
TGTGCCAGCAGTTTAAGGGGCGTGGGGACTAACACTGAAGCTTTCTTT
CASSLRGVGTNTEAFF
>TRBV24-1|18|-|TRBD2|TRBJ2-1
TGTGCCACCAGTGACCGTAGTCCTAGCGGGGGGGGTCTGGATGAGCAGTTCTTC
CATSDRSPSGGGLDEQFF
>TRBV30|13|-|-|TRBJ1-4
TGTGCCTGGAGTGTAGGGGTCGCTGAAAAACTGTTTTTT
CAWSVGVAEKLFF
>TRBV7-9|13|-|-|TRBJ1-1
TGTGCCAGCAGCTTTGTCGGGGACACTGAAGCTTTCTTT
CASSFVGDTEAFF
>TRBV15|13|-|-|TRBJ1-2
TGTGCCACCAGCACTTCTCCCCCCTATGGCTACACCTTC
CATSTSPPYGYTF
>TRBV7-2|14|few|-|TRBJ2-7
TGTGCCAGCAGCTTAGATCCACTAGGTAACGAGCAGTACTTC
CASSLDPLGNEQYF
>TRBV4-1|15|once|TRBD1|TRBJ2-7
TGCGCCAGCAGCCAAACCGGGACAGGGTTTTCCGAGCAGTACTTC
CASSQTGTGFSEQYF
>TRBV4-1|14|-|-|TRBJ1-1
TGCGCCAGCAATGGTCCACTCAAGAACACTGAAGCTTTCTTT
CASNGPLKNTEAFF
>TRBV7-9|14|-|TRBD1|TRBJ1-2
TGTGCCAGCAGCACCCCAGGGGGCGGGGTTGGCTACACCTTC
CASSTPGGGVGYTF
>TRBV6-2/TRBV6-3|14|-|TRBD1|TRBJ1-5
TGTGCCAGCAGTTACCGAGGGGGCAGGGAGCCCCAGCATTTT
CASSYRGGREPQHF
>TRBV5-8|12|once|-|TRBJ1-1
TGTGCCAGCACGGGGGGGATCACTGAAGCTTTCTTT
CASTGGITEAFF
>TRBV18|13|few|-|TRBJ1-5
TGTGCCAGCTCACCACCGGACGGCGGGTCCCAGCATTTT
CASSPPDGGSQHF
>TRBV19|15|-|TRBD1|TRBJ2-1
TGTGCCAGTAGGCGGGAGGGACAGGGGGAAAATGAGCAGTTCTTC
CASRREGQGENEQFF
>TRBV29-1|11|-|TRBD1|TRBJ2-1
TGCAGCGCCGGACAGGGGGCTGAGCAGTTCTTC
CSAGQGAEQFF
>TRBV28|13|-|-|TRBJ1-5
TGTGCCAGCAAGGTCGGGGGAGGACAGCCCCAGCATTTT
CASKVGGGQPQHF
>TRBV23-1|12|-|-|TRBJ1-2
TGCGCCAGCAGTCAAGGGGGGGTCGGCTACACCTTC
CASSQGGVGYTF
>TRBV4-3|17|-|TRBD2|TRBJ2-3
TGCGCCAGCAGCCAAGGTCCAGCCGGGGGGGTTGCAGATACGCAGTATTTT
CASSQGPAGGVADTQYF
>TRBV20-1|13|-|TRBD1|TRBJ2-5
TGCAGTGCTAGTGAGGGGGCCGGGGAGACCCAGTACTTC
CSASEGAGETQYF
>TRBV7-2|13|-|-|TRBJ1-1
TGTGCCAGCAGCTACAGGGTTCGCACTGAAGCTTTCTTT
CASSYRVRTEAFF
>TRBV6-5|15|-|-|TRBJ2-2
TGTGCCAGCAGTTACTCCACAGGGAGCACCGGGGAGCTGTTTTTT
CASSYSTGSTGELFF
>TRBV18|15|-|TRBD1|TRBJ2-3
TGTGCCAGCTCAGCGGGGACAGGGGGAGGAGATACGCAGTATTTT
CASSAGTGGGDTQYF
>TRBV30|12|-|-|TRBJ2-1
TGTGCCTGCCAGAGGGCTACGGATGAGCAGTTCTTC
CACQRATDEQFF
>TRBV27|17|-|TRBD1|TRBJ1-6
TGTGCCAGCAGTCCCTCGAGACAGGGACGAGAGGGTTCACCCCTCCACTTT
CASSPSRQGREGSPLHF
>TRBV7-9|15|once|-|TRBJ1-6
TGTGCCAGCAGCAGGCTTCGGGGGGATAATTCACCCCTCCACTTT
CASSRLRGDNSPLHF
>TRBV6-6|15|-|-|TRBJ1-6
TGTGCCAGCAGCGACCGGGACACGACGAATTCACCCCTCCACTTT
CASSDRDTTNSPLHF
>TRBV3-1/TRBV3-2|16|-|-|TRBJ2-2
TGTGCCAGCAGCCAAGAGCACGGCAGGGTGGGCGGGGAGCTGTTTTTT
CASSQEHGRVGGELFF
>TRBV3-1/TRBV3-2|14|-|TRBD1|TRBJ2-3
TGTGCCAGCAGCCAAGGGACAGGGGGAGATACGCAGTATTTT
CASSQGTGGDTQYF
>TRBV7-2|14|-|-|TRBJ1-3
TGTGCCAGCAGCTCTTTATCCTATGGAAACACCATATATTTT
CASSSLSYGNTIYF
>TRBV10-3|16|-|TRBD2|TRBJ2-1
TGTGCCATCAGTGGTTCTGGGCCAGCGGGGGACAATGAGCAGTTCTTC
CAISGSGPAGDNEQFF
>TRBV10-1|14|-|-|TRBJ2-6
TGCGCCAGCTGTGGCGACTCTGGGGCCAACGTCCTGACTTTC
CASCGDSGANVLTF